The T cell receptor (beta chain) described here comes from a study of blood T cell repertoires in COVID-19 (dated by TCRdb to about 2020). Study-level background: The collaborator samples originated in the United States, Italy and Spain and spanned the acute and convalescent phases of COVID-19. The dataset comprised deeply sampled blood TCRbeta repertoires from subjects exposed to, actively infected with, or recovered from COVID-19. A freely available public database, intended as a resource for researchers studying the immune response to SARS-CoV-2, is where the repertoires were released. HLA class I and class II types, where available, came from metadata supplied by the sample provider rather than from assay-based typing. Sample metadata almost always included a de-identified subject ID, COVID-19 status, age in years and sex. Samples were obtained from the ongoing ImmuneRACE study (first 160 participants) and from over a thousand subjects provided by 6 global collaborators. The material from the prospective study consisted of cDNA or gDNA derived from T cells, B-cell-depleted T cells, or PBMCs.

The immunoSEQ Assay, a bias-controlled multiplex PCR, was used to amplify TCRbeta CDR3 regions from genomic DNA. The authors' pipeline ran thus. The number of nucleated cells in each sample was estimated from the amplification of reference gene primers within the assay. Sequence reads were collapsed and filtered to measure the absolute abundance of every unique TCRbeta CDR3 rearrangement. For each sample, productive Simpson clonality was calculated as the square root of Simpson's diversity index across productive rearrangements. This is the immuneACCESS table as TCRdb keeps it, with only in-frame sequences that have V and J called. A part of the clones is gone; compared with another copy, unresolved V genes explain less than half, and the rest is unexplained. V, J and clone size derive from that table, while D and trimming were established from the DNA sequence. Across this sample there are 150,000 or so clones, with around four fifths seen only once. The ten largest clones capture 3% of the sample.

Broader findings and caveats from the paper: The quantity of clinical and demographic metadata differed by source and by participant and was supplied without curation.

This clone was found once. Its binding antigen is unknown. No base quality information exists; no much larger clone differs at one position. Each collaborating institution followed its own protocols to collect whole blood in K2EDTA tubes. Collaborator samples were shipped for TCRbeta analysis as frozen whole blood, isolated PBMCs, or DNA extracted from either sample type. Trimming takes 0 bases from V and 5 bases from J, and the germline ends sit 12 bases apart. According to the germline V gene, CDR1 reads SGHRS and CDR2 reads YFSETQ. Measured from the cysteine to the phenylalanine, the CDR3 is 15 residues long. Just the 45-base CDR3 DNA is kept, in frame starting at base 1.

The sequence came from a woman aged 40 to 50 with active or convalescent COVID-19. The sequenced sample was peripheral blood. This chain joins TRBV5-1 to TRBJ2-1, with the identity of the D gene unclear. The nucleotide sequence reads TGCGCCAGCAGCTTGGGTCCAGCCCAGGACAATGAGCAGTTCTTC. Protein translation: CASSLGPAQDNEQFF. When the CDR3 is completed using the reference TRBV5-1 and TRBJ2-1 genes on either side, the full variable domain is KAGVTQTPRYLIKTRGQQVTLSCSPISGHRSVSWYQQTPGQGLQFLFEYFSETQRNKGNFPGRFSGRQFSNSRSEMNVSTLELGDSALYLCASSLGPAQDNEQFFGPGTRLTVL.